What follows is one T cell receptor beta chain and its context. The antigen is undetermined. TCRdb re-derived calls from the 5' RACE reads in MiXCR, one entry per CDR3 protein. The profile covers over 400,000 distinct CDR3 sequences, with less than 25% appearing a single time and about an eighth taken by the ten largest. The data were obtained in a study of T-cell memory formation after mild COVID-19. This CDR3 is 20 amino acids long. J gave up 0 bases and V 6 bases, and 12 bases lay outside the gene matches. Germline loops: CDR1 MNHEY, CDR2 SVGEGT. Study-level results: CD4+ bias marked clones expanding day 15 to 37, unlike balanced contracting clones.

The sample comprised PBMCs or a T cell subset sorted from them (not recorded which). The source is an adult woman who had mild COVID-19 (a few samples of this study predate the infection). Cell type and time point are not known. The chain couples TRBV6-2 or TRBV6-3 to TRBJ2-3; 16 bases line up with TRBD2. CDR3 sequence reads: CASRYPPGLAGGRSTDTQYF. The CDR3 bases are TGTGCCAGCAGATACCCCCCGGGACTAGCGGGAGGGAGGAGCACAGATACGCAGTATTTT.